This T cell receptor (beta chain) was recovered during a study of T cell repertoires in cytomegalovirus infection (dated by TCRdb to between 2017 and 2020). The study in broad terms: Alongside well-studied HLA-B-restricted epitopes, the peptide stimulations were aimed at recently identified HLA-C-restricted CMV epitopes, whose presentation resists viral immunomodulation. The HLA type of each donor mattered for the analysis, because public TCR beta signatures pointed to carriage of CMV infection along with the matching HLA type.

Instrument used: Illumina HiSeq 1500. The public reads were run again by TCRdb, first through fastp at Q25 and then through MiXCR, and only productive beta chains were kept. Each entry merges the rows of one CDR3 protein and shows their most common DNA and genes. For this sample the table gives around 140,000 distinct CDR3 sequences, of which 32% were detected only once. The top ten constitute around half of the sample. Results the study describes overall, beyond this receptor: In the ex vivo response, HLA-C-restricted CMV-specific TCR beta clonotypes were dominant, and in two of eight donors the single most frequent clonotype came from this HLA-C-restricted group. In both this cohort and an independent cohort of approximately 350 donors, the cumulative frequency of public TCR beta family members distinguished carriers of CMV infection plus the relevant HLA type.

Details on this clonotype: No cognate antigen has been identified for it. No much larger clonotype is one base removed from it; base qualities were not supplied.

CDR3 length: 12 amino acids, cysteine to phenylalanine. Only the CDR3 part of the read is kept: 36 bases, read in frame from the first base. A distance of 6 bases separates the germline ends of V and J, which lose 2 bases and 4 bases respectively. In the germline V gene, CDR1 corresponds to SGHTS and CDR2 to YDEGEE. The treatment or condition label corresponds to: in vitro stimulation with specific CMV peptide epitopes to enrich CMV-specific T cells. This TCR derives from a human donor in good health (CMV status not recorded). Some clones in this sample may be carry-over from other donors' samples. The source material was CD8+ T cells from cultured PBMCs, sampled from culture after CMV antigen stimulation. The V and J genes are TRBV5-8 and TRBJ1-2; there is no confident call for the D gene. Here is the DNA: TGTGCCAGCAGCTTACAGATCTATGGCTACACCTTC. Its translation is CASSLQIYGYTF.